The rows below give T cell receptor beta chains drawn from one sample of a study of blood T cell repertoires in COVID-19. Sequenced by immunoSEQ multiplex PCR; TCRdb stores in-frame clones only, minus some. The sample contains 130,000 to 150,000 clones, approximately 80% of which appear only once. The source material was peripheral blood. Receptors were obtained from a woman in her fifties or sixties with acute or convalescent COVID-19. CDR3s include the opening cysteine and the closing phenylalanine or tryptophan. D genes are given only for firm matches. The listing skips clone size in some rows; elsewhere it reads once, few, many or a size class.

size | D | J | V | CDR3 | DNA
- | - | TRBJ2-5 | TRBV2 | CASSEGGRETQYF | TGTGCCAGCAGTGAAGGGGGGCGGGAGACCCAGTACTTC
- | - | TRBJ1-1 | TRBV7-9 | CASSFSWRAGNTEAFF | TGTGCCAGCAGCTTCTCATGGAGAGCGGGGAACACTGAAGCTTTCTTT
- | - | TRBJ1-5 | TRBV10-3 | CAISEGQGGQPQHF | TGTGCCATCAGTGAGGGCCAGGGAGGTCAGCCCCAGCATTTT
- | TRBD1 | TRBJ2-3 | TRBV3-1/TRBV3-2 | CASSQTRGQGAVKRVDTQYF | TGTGCCAGCAGCCAAACGCGCGGACAGGGGGCCGTAAAGAGGGTAGATACGCAGTATTTT
- | - | TRBJ1-1 | TRBV6-5 | CASVTTLNTEAFF | TGTGCCAGTGTGACAACTTTGAACACTGAAGCTTTCTTT
- | - | TRBJ2-1 | TRBV11-2 | CASSLAGNNEQFF | TGTGCCAGCAGCTTAGCCGGTAACAATGAGCAGTTCTTC
- | - | TRBJ2-1 | TRBV19 | CASSGGTGYRSEQFF | TGTGCCAGTAGTGGGGGGACGGGTTACAGGAGCGAGCAGTTCTTC
- | - | TRBJ2-5 | TRBV6-2/TRBV6-3 | CASSSDVSPDGGPQYF | TGTGCCAGCAGTTCCGACGTCTCCCCCGACGGGGGGCCCCAGTACTTC
- | - | TRBJ2-2 | TRBV18 | CASSPGQNTGELFF | TGTGCCAGCTCACCAGGGCAGAACACCGGGGAGCTGTTTTTT
- | - | TRBJ2-3 | TRBV15 | CATSSNRAGWDSTDTQYF | TGTGCCACCAGCAGCAATCGGGCGGGGTGGGATAGCACAGATACGCAGTATTTT
- | - | TRBJ2-7 | TRBV12-3/TRBV12-4 | CASSSPGYEQYF | TGTGCCAGCAGTTCTCCGGGCTACGAGCAGTACTTC
- | - | TRBJ1-6 | TRBV6-6 | CASRGDTALNSPLHF | TGTGCCAGCAGGGGAGACACCGCCCTTAATTCACCCCTCCACTTT
- | TRBD2 | TRBJ2-1 | TRBV5-1 | CASSLDGTSGGMHNEQFF | TGCGCCAGCAGCTTGGACGGGACTAGCGGGGGTATGCACAATGAGCAGTTCTTC
few | - | TRBJ2-3 | TRBV11-2 | CASSLYTDTQYF | TGTGCCAGCAGCTTATACACAGATACGCAGTATTTT
- | TRBD1 | TRBJ1-5 | TRBV5-1 | CASSIIPGQGQPQHF | TGCGCCAGCAGCATCATCCCGGGACAGGGACAACCCCAGCATTTT
- | - | TRBJ1-6 | TRBV9 | CASSVHQKEVPLHF | TGTGCCAGCAGCGTACACCAGAAAGAGGTACCCCTCCACTTT
once | - | TRBJ2-3 | TRBV5-1 | CASSSAGTYTTDTQYF | TGCGCCAGCAGCAGCGCCGGGACTTACACCACAGATACGCAGTATTTT
- | TRBD1 | TRBJ1-1 | TRBV11-3 | CASSAQGDTEAFF | TGTGCCAGCAGCGCGCAGGGGGACACTGAAGCTTTCTTT